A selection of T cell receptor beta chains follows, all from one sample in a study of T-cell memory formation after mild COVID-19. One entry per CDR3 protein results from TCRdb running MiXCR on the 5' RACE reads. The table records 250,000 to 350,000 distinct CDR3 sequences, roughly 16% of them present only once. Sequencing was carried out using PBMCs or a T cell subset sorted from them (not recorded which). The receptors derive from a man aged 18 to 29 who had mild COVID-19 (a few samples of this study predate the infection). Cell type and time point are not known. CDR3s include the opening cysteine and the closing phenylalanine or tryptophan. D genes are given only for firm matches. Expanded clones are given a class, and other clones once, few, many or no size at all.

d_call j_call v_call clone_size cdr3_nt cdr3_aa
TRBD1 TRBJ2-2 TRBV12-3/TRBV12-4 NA TGTGCCAGCAGACTACCGGGACAGGGTTTGTACACCGGGGAGCTGTTTTTT CASRLPGQGLYTGELFF
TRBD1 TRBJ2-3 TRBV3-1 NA TGTGCCAGCAGCCCGTCCATGAACCAGGGGGCTCCTTGGGATGATACGCAGTATTTT CASSPSMNQGAPWDDTQYF
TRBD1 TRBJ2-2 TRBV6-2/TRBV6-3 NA TGTGCCAGCAGTTACCCGGACTTCCAGGGGGACGGGGAGCTGTTTTTT CASSYPDFQGDGELFF
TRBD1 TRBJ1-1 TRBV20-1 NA TGCAGTGCGCCCGACAGGGGAACTAACACTGAAGCTTTCTTT CSAPDRGTNTEAFF
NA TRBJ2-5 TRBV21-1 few TGTGCCAGCAGCAAAGCGGAGGGACGGTCGAGGGAGACCCAGTACTTC CASSKAEGRSRETQYF
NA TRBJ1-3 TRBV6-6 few TGTGCCAGCAGGCCGGGACACTCTGGAAACACCATATATTTT CASRPGHSGNTIYF
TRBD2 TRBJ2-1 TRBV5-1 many TGCGCCAGCAGCCCGACTAGCGGGGGGGCCCATGAGCAGTTCTTC CASSPTSGGAHEQFF
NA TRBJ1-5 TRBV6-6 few TGTGCCAGCAGTACCCCAGGTCAGCCCCAGCATTTT CASSTPGQPQHF
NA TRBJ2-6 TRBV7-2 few TGTGCCAGCAGCTTGTACCGCTCTGGGGCCAACGTCCTGACTTTC CASSLYRSGANVLTF
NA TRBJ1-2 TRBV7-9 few TGTGCCAGCAGCTTAAGTAGTGGCTACACCTTC CASSLSSGYTF
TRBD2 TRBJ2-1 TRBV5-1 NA TGCGCCAGCAGCGCGGCCTTAGCGGGGGGGATCAATGAGCAGTTCTTC CASSAALAGGINEQFF
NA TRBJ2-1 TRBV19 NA TGTGCCAGTATCCGAGGGACGGGTGAGCAGTTCTTC CASIRGTGEQFF
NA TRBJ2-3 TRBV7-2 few TGTGCCAGCAGCTTTACAGCCTCCGAAGATACGCAGTATTTT CASSFTASEDTQYF
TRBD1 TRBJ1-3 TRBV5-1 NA TGCGCCAGCAGCTTGGGAACACGGACAGGGTCTGGAAACACCATATATTTT CASSLGTRTGSGNTIYF
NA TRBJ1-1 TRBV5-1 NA TGCGCCAGCCGAAGTAAACAGGGTAACCCTGAAGCTTTCTTT CASRSKQGNPEAFF
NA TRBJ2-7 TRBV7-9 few TGTGCCAGCAGCCCGACCGGGACCCTCCTGCGGGAGCAGTACTTC CASSPTGTLLREQYF
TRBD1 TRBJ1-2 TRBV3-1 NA TGTGCCAGCAGCCAAGGGGGGCGACAGGGGGGGATCGGCTACACCTTC CASSQGGRQGGIGYTF
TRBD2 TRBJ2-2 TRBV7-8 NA TGTGCCAGCAGCGTGGGGACTAGCGGGCTGCGAACCGGGGAGCTGTTTTTT CASSVGTSGLRTGELFF
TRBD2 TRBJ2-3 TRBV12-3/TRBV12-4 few TGTGCCAGCAGTTGGGGGACTACATCCTCGGCGCAGTATTTT CASSWGTTSSAQYF
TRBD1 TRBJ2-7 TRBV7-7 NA TGTGCCAGCAGCCCAGGGGGCTGGAACGAGCAGTACTTC CASSPGGWNEQYF
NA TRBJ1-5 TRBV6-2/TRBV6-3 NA TGTGCCAGCAGCCAGAGGGGGCAGCCCCAGCATTTT CASSQRGQPQHF
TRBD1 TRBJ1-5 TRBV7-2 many TGTGCCAGCAGCTTAGAAGGGACAGGGCGTCGGCCCCAGCATTTT CASSLEGTGRRPQHF
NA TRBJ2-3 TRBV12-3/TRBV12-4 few TGTGCCAGCTTCTCCGGGACCCCGGCAGATACGCAGTATTTT CASFSGTPADTQYF
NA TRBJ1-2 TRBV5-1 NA TGCGCCAGCAGCTCCGCCGGACACGACTATGGCTACACCTTC CASSSAGHDYGYTF
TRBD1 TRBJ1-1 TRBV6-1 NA TGTGCCAGCAAGACAGGGGGGACTGAAGCTTTCTTT CASKTGGTEAFF
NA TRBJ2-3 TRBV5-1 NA TGCGCCAGCAGGGGTTTCAGGGATACGCAGTATTTT CASRGFRDTQYF
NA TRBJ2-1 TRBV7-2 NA TGTGCCAGCAGCTTGGCCCCAAGTTACGGCTACAATGAGCAGTTCTTC CASSLAPSYGYNEQFF
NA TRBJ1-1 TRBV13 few TGTGCCAGCAGCTTACAGGGGAGGGCCACTGAAGCTTTCTTT CASSLQGRATEAFF
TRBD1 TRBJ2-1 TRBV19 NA TGTGCCAGTAGTAGCGACAGGGTAAAGTACAATGAGCAGTTCTTC CASSSDRVKYNEQFF
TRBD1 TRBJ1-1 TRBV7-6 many TGTGCCAGCAGCTTAGGGTCCGGGACAGGGGGAACTGAAGCTTTCTTT CASSLGSGTGGTEAFF
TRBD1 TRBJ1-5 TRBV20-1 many TGCAGTGCCATTCAGGGGGCGCGACAGCCCCAGCATTTT CSAIQGARQPQHF
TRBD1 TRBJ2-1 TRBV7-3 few TGTGCCAGCAGTCTACAGGGGGCATTGAGCTACAATGAGCAGTTCTTC CASSLQGALSYNEQFF
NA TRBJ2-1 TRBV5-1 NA TGCGCCAGCAGCTTACCACAGCCAACCTACAATGAGCAGTTCTTC CASSLPQPTYNEQFF
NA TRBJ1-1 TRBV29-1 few TGCAGCGTTGTGTGGGCAGGGACTGAAGCTTTCTTT CSVVWAGTEAFF
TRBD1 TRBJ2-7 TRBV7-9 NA TGTGCCAGCAGCTCTAAGACAGGGGATATTCACCTTTACGAGCAGTACTTC CASSSKTGDIHLYEQYF